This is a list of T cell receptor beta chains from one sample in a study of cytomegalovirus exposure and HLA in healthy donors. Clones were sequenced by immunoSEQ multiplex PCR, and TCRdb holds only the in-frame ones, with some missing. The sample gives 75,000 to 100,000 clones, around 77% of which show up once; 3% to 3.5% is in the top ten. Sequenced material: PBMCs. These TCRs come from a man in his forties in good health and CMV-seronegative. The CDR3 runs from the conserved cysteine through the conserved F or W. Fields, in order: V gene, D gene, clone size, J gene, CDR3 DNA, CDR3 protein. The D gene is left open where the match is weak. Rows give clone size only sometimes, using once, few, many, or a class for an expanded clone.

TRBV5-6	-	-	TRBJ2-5	TGTGCCAGCAGCTTGGGACAGCCTGTAGAGACCCAGTACTTC	CASSLGQPVETQYF
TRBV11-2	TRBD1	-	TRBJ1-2	TGTGCCAGCAGCACTCGACAGGGGGCTGGGTCTGGCTACACCTTC	CASSTRQGAGSGYTF
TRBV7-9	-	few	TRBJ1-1	TGTGCCAGCAGCTTAGGAGGTGGGGCGAACACTGAAGCTTTCTTT	CASSLGGGANTEAFF
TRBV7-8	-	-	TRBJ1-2	TGTGCCAGCAGCGCCGACAGGATGGGATATGGCTACACCTTC	CASSADRMGYGYTF
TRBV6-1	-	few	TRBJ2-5	TGTGCCAGCAGTGAAGCGGGTAGAGCCGCCAGGGAGACCCAGTACTTC	CASSEAGRAARETQYF
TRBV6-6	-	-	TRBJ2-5	TGTGCCAGCAGCGCCGGTTCGGGAGAGACCCAGTACTTC	CASSAGSGETQYF
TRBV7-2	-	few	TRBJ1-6	TGTGCCAGCAGCTACCCACAGGAATCACCCCTCCACTTT	CASSYPQESPLHF
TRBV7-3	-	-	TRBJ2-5	TGTGCCAGCAGCTACTCATTCCGGGAGACCCAGTACTTC	CASSYSFRETQYF
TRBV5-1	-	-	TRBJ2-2	TGCGCCAGCAGCAAGACACAGGGATTAACCGGGGAGCTGTTTTTT	CASSKTQGLTGELFF
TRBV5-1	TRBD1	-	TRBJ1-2	TGCGCCAGCAGCGCCGGGACAGGGGAAGGGTATGGCTACACCTTC	CASSAGTGEGYGYTF
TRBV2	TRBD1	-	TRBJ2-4	TGTGCCAGCGCGCCGGGACAGGGGTTAGGAAACATTCAGTACTTC	CASAPGQGLGNIQYF
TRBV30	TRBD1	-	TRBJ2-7	TGTGCCTGGAGTTCGACCGGGACAGGGACCTACGAGCAGTACTTC	CAWSSTGTGTYEQYF
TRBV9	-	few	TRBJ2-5	TGTGCCAGCACTGCCCAGGAGACCCAGTACTTC	CASTAQETQYF
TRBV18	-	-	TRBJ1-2	TGTGCCAGCTCACGACAGTTTAGGGTGAACATGTATGGCTACCCCTTC	CASSRQFRVNMYGYPF
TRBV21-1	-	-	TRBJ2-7	TGTGCCAGCAGGGGCCACGAGCAGTACTTC	CASRGHEQYF
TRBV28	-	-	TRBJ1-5	TGTGCCAGCAGTTCACAGGGAAGGAGCAATCAGCCCCAGCATTTT	CASSSQGRSNQPQHF
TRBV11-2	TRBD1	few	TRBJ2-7	TGTGCCAGCAGCCTAGGGACAGGGGGATCCGGCTACGAGCAGTACTTC	CASSLGTGGSGYEQYF
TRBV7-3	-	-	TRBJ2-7	TGTGCCAGCAGCTTAAGGGCCTCCTACGAGCAGTACTTC	CASSLRASYEQYF
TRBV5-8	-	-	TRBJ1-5	TGTGCCAGCAGCCAAACAGGGTTTGACCAGCCCCAGCATTTT	CASSQTGFDQPQHF
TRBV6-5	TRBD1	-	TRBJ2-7	TGTGCCAGCAGCCTCTACCGGGACAGCTCCTACGAGCAGTACTTC	CASSLYRDSSYEQYF
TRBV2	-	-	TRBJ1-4	TGTGCCACCTCAGGGGACCATAATGAAAAACTGTTTTTT	CATSGDHNEKLFF
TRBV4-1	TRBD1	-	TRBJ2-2	TGCGCCAGCAGCCAAGGCACAGGGGGCAACACCGGGGAGCTGTTTTTT	CASSQGTGGNTGELFF
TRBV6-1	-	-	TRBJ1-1	TGTGCCAGCAGTGAAGGATACAGGACCCGAGGGAACACTGAAGCTTTCTTT	CASSEGYRTRGNTEAFF